The 7 T cell receptor beta chains in this list originate from one sample, sequenced in a study of blood T cell repertoires in COVID-19. Sequenced by immunoSEQ multiplex PCR; TCRdb stores in-frame clones only, minus some. The table includes approximately 85,000 clones, nearly 90% detected once. Sequencing input: peripheral blood. The receptors were sampled from a woman older than 75 with active or convalescent COVID-19.

The chain is built from TRBV7-2 and TRBJ1-3; D gene uncertain. CDR1 is SGHTA, CDR2 FQGNSA, per germline. The V gene lost 2 bases and the J gene lost 4 bases, with 9 bases spanning the gap. The CDR3 has 14 residues. CDR3 sequence: CASSLRSRGNTIYF. The DNA for the CDR3 is TGTGCCAGCAGCTTAAGGTCGCGGGGAAACACCATATATTTT.

This chain uses TRBV6-2 or TRBV6-3 with TRBJ1-1; D not resolved. This CDR3 is 14 amino acids long. Germline V CDR1 and CDR2: MNHEY, SVGEGT. V lost 2 bases to trimming and J lost 1 base, with 8 bases between them. DNA of the CDR3: TGTGCCAGCAGTTACCCGGTCGGGAACACTGAAGCTTTCTTT. Protein sequence: CASSYPVGNTEAFF.

The chain carries TRBV5-1 and TRBJ2-2; the D gene is possibly TRBD1 (5 bases). V lost 1 base and J 4 bases, leaving 8 bases between the germline ends. The CDR3 totals 14 residues. Per the germline V gene, CDR1 is SGHRS and CDR2 is YFSETQ. CDR3 nucleotide sequence: TGCGCCAGCAGCTTGACCAGGGTCACCGGGGAGCTGTTTTTT. Protein sequence: CASSLTRVTGELFF.

The V gene is TRBV5-4, the J gene TRBJ2-5; 8 bases fit TRBD2. V shed 0 bases, J shed 4 bases, and the junction held 2 bases outside the gene matches. The CDR3 loop spans 14 amino acids. Germline lookup yields CDR1 SGHNT and CDR2 YYREEE (reference sequence). CDR3: CASSLGLAGETQYF. The CDR3 nucleotides are TGTGCCAGCAGCTTGGGGCTAGCGGGAGAGACCCAGTACTTC.

The rearrangement uses TRBV7-9 and TRBJ1-6; 7 bases align to TRBD1. Losses at the gene ends were 3 bases for V and 9 bases for J; bases not matched to a gene: 11. Germline V gene data show CDR1 as SEHNR and CDR2 as FQNEAQ (reference sequence). The CDR3 covers 16 residues. CDR3 amino acids: CASSFEPSTGVSPLHF. The CDR3 DNA follows: TGTGCCAGCAGCTTCGAACCCAGCACAGGGGTTTCACCCCTCCACTTT. The whole variable domain, filled in from reference TRBV7-9 and TRBJ1-6, reads DTGVSQNPRHKITKRGQNVTFRCDPISEHNRLYWYRQTLGQGPEFLTYFQNEAQLEKSRLLSDRFSAERPKGSFSTLEIQRTEQGDSAMYLCASSFEPSTGVSPLHFGNGTRLTVT.

The V and J genes are TRBV11-2 and TRBJ2-2, with unresolved D. The V end was cut by 4 bases, the J end by 4 bases, with 7 bases between. Germline assignment: CDR1 SGHAT and CDR2 FQNNGV. The CDR3 is 13 residues long. CDR3 in amino acids: CASSSQFTGELFF. DNA of the CDR3: TGTGCCAGCAGCTCACAGTTCACCGGGGAGCTGTTTTTT. The whole variable domain, remainder taken from reference TRBV11-2 and TRBJ2-2, is EAGVAQSPRYKIIEKRQSVAFWCNPISGHATLYWYQQILGQGPKLLIQFQNNGVVDDSQLPKDRFSAERLKGVDSTLKIQPAKLEDSAVYLCASSSQFTGELFFGEGSRLTVL.

The J gene is TRBJ1-4, the V gene TRBV29-1; tentative D call: TRBD1 (5 bases). Germline CDR1 and CDR2: SQVTM and ANQGSEA. Trimming stripped 4 bases from V and 8 bases from J, with 11 bases between. The CDR3 covers 12 residues. Here the CDR3 reads CSVGTGGEKLFF. Here the CDR3 DNA reads TGCAGCGTTGGAACCGGGGGAGAAAAACTGTTTTTT.